The sequence of this T cell receptor beta chain was determined in a study of Graves' ophthalmopathy and Graves' hyperthyroidism. Ten or more counts support this clonotype. Its specificity is not known. The CDR3 is 12 residues long. Germline-derived CDR1 and CDR2 are GTSNPN and SVGIG (reference sequence). V was clipped by 2 bases and J by 6 bases; unmatched bases: 3. Study-level findings and limits: The model reached 70% to 71% sensitivity and approximately 72% specificity for predicting ophthalmopathy progression. Most thyroid clonotypes expanded beyond 0.001 frequency were also found in blood.

Clinical symptoms, serum thyroxine, TRAb, thyroid ultrasound and orbital computed tomography were relied on for diagnosis. Fresh peripheral blood (over 9.5 ml) yielded the PBMCs. TCR beta CDR3 amplification used RNA transcripts. Investigators did first-round RT-PCR with HTBI primers, then second-round multiplex PCR. TCRdb passed the multiplex PCR reads through MiXCR, listing each CDR3 protein once. Of 300,000 to 400,000 distinct CDR3 sequences in the sample, 15% to 20% were seen once. The chain joins TRBV30 to TRBJ2-7; 8 bases fit TRBD1. The receptor's source is an adult man with Graves' ophthalmopathy. What was sequenced was peripheral blood. Written as DNA, the CDR3 is TGTGCCTGGAGTATACAGGGGGGCGAGCAGTACTTC. This gives the protein CAWSIQGGEQYF.